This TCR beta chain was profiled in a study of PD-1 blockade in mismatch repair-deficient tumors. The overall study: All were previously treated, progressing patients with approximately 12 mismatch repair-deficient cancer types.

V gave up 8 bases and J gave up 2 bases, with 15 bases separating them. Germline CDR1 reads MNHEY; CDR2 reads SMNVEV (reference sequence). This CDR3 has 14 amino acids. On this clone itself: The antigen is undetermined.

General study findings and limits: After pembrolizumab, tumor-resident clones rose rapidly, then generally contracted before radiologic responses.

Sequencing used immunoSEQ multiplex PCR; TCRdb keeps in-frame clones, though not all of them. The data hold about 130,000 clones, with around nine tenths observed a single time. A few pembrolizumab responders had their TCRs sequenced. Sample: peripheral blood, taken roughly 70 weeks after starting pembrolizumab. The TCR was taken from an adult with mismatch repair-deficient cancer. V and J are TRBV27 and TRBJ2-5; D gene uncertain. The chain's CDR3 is CASAFVSTQETQYF. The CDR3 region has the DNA TGTGCCAGCGCGTTCGTTAGCACACAAGAGACCCAGTACTTC.